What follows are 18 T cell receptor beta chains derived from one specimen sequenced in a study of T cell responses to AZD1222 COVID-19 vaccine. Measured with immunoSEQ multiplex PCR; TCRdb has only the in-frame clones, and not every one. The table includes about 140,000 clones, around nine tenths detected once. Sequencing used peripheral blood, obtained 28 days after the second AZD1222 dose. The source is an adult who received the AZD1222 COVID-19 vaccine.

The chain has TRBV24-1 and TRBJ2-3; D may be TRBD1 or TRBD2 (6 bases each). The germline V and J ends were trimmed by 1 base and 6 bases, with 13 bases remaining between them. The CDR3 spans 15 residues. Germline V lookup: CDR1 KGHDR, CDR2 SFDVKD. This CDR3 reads CATSDFDGGRDTQYF. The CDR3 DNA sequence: TGTGCCACCAGTGATTTTGACGGGGGCCGGGATACGCAGTATTTT.

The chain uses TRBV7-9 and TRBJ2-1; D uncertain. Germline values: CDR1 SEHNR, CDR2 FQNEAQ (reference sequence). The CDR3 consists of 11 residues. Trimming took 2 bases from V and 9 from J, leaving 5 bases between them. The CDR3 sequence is CASSLSLEQFF. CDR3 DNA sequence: TGTGCCAGCAGCTTATCACTTGAGCAGTTCTTC. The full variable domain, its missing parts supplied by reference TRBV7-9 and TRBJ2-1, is DTGVSQNPRHKITKRGQNVTFRCDPISEHNRLYWYRQTLGQGPEFLTYFQNEAQLEKSRLLSDRFSAERPKGSFSTLEIQRTEQGDSAMYLCASSLSLEQFFGPGTRLTVL.

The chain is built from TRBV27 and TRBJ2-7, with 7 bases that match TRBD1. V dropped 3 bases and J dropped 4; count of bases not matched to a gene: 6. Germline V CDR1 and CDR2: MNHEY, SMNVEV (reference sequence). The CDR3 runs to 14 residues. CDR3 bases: TGTGCCAGCAGTTTCAGGGGGTTCGGGTACGAGCAGTACTTC. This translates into CASSFRGFGYEQYF.

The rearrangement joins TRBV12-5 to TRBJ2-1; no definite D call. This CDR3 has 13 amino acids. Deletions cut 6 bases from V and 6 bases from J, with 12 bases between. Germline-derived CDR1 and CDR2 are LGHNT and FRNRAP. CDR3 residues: CASGSGYGNEQFF. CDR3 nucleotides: TGTGCTAGTGGATCCGGGTATGGCAATGAGCAGTTCTTC.

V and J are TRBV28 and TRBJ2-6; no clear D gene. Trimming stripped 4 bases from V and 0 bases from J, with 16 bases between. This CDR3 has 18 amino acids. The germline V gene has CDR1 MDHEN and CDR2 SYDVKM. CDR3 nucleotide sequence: TGTGCCAGCAGTTGGGGTGCCAAACAGAGCTCTGGGGCCAACGTCCTGACTTTC. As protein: CASSWGAKQSSGANVLTF.

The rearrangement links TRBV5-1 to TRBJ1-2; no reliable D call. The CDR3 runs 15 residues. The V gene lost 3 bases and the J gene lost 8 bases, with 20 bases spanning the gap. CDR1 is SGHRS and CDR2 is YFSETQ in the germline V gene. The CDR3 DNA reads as TGCGCCAGCAGCTCCCCAGGACGTGAGGCGCGGGGCTACACCTTC. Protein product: CASSSPGREARGYTF.

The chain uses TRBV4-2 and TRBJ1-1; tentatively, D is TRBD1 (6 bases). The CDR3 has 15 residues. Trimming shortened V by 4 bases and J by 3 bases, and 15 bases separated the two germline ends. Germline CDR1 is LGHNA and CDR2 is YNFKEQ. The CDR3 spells CASSLAVGADTEAFF. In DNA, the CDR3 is TGTGCCAGCAGCCTAGCAGTGGGGGCGGACACTGAAGCTTTCTTT.

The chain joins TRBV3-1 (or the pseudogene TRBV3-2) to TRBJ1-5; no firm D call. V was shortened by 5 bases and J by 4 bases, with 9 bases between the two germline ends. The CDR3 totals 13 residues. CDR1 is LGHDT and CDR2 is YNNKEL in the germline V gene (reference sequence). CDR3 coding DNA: TGTGCCAGCAGCTTGACCCTAAATCAGCCCCAGCATTTT. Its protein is CASSLTLNQPQHF.

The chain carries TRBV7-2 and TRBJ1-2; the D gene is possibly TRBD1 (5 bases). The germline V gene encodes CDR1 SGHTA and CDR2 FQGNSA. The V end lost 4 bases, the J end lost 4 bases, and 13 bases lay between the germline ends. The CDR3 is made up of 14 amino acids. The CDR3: CASSSVSGSYGYTF. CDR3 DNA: TGTGCCAGCAGCTCCGTCTCAGGGAGCTATGGCTACACCTTC.

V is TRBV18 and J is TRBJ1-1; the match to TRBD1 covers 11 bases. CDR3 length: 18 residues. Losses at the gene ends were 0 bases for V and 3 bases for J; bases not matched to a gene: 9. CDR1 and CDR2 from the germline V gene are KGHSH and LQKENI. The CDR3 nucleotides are TGTGCCAGCTCACCACCGATCGGACAGGGGGCTTACTACACTGAAGCTTTCTTT. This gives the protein CASSPPIGQGAYYTEAFF. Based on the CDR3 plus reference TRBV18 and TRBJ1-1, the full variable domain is NAGVMQNPRHLVRRRGQEARLRCSPMKGHSHVYWYRQLPEEGLKFMVYLQKENIIDESGMPKERFSAEFPKEGPSILRIQQVVRGDSAAYFCASSPPIGQGAYYTEAFFGQGTRLTVV.

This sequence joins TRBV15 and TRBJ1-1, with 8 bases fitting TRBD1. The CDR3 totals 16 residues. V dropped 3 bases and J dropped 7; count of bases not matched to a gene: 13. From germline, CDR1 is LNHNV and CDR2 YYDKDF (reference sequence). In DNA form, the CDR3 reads TGTGCCACCAGCAGGGAGAACTTCCAGGGGGCGGTTGAAGCTTTCTTT. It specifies CATSRENFQGAVEAFF.

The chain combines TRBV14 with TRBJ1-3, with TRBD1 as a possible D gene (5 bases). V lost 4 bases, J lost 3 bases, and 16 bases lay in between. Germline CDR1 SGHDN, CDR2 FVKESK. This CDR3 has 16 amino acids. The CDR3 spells CASSPSIKGNGNTIYF. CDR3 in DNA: TGTGCCAGCAGCCCCAGTATTAAGGGGAATGGAAACACCATATATTTT.

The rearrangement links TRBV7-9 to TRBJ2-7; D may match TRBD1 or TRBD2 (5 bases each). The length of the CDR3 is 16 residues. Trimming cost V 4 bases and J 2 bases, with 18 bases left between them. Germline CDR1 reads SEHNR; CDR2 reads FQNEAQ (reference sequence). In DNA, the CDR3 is TGTGCCAGCAGCTCCCTTCGGGACGCTAAGACCTACGAGCAGTACTTC. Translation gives CASSSLRDAKTYEQYF.

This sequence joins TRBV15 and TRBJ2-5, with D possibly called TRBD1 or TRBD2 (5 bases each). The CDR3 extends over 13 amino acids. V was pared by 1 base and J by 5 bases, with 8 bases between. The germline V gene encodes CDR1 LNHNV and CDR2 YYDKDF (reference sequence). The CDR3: CATSRGRDETQYF. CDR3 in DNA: TGTGCCACCAGCAGAGGACGGGACGAGACCCAGTACTTC.

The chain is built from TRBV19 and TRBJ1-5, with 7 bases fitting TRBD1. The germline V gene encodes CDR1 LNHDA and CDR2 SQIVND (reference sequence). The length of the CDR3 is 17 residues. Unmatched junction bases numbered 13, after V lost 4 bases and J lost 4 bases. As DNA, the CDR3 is TGTGCCAGTAGTACGGCCGGGACAGCGCTTATTAATCAGCCCCAGCATTTT. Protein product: CASSTAGTALINQPQHF. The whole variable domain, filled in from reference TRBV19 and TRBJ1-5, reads DGGITQSPKYLFRKEGQNVTLSCEQNLNHDAMYWYRQDPGQGLRLIYYSQIVNDFQKGDIAEGYSVSREKKESFPLTVTSAQKNPTAFYLCASSTAGTALINQPQHFGDGTRLSIL.

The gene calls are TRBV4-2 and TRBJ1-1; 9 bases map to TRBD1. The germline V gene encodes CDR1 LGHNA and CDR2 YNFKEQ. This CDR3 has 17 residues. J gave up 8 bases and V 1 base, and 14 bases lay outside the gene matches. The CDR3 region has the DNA TGTGCCAGCAGCCAAGCTACAGGGGGCAGGGTTGGGAACGAAGCTTTCTTT. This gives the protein CASSQATGGRVGNEAFF.

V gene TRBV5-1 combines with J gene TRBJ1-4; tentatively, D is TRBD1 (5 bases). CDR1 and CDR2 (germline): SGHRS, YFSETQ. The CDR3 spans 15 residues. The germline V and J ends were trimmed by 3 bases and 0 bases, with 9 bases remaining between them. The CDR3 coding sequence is TGCGCCAGCAGCTCAAGGGGCACAACTAATGAAAAACTGTTTTTT. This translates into CASSSRGTTNEKLFF.

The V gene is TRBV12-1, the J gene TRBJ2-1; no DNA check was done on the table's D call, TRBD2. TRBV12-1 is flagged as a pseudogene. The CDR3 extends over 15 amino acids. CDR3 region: CASSFSGGVPDEQFF. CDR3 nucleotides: TGTGCCAGCAGCTTCAGCGGGGGGGTCCCCGATGAGCAGTTCTTC.